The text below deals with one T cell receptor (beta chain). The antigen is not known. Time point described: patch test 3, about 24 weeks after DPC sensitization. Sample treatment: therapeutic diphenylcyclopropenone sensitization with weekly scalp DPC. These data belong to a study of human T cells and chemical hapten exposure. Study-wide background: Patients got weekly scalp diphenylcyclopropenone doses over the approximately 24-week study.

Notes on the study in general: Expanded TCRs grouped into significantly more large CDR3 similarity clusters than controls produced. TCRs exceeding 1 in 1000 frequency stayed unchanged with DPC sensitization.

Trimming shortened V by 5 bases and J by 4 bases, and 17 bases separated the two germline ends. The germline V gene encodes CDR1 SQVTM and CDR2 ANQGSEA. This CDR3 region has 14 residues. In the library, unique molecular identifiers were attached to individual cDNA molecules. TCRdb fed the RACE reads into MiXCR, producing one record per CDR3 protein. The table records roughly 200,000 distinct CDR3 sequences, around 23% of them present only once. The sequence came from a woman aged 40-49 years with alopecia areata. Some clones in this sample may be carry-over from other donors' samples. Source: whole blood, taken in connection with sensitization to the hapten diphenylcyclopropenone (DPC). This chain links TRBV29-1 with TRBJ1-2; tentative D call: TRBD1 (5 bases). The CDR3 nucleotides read TGCAGCGTTAGCCGGGACGCACAGCTCTATGGCTACACCTTC. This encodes CSVSRDAQLYGYTF.